This TCR beta chain was found in a study of T cells in Graves' hyperthyroidism and ophthalmopathy. Study-wide background: At the time of initial diagnosis and before any treatment, peripheral blood was collected. Study conclusions and caveats: Blood shared most expanded thyroid clonotypes above 0.001.

This clonotype was observed a few times. The target antigen is unknown. Newly diagnosed hyperthyroidism patients aged 18 to 65 years had disease lasting under 2 months. Uncontrolled infection, other autoimmune disease, pregnancy or lactation barred patients from enrollment. Trimming cost V 9 bases and J 0 bases; bases outside gene matches: 5. The CDR3 has 14 amino acids. In germline, CDR1 is SNHLY, CDR2 FYNNEI. The TCR beta CDR3 regions underwent amplification using RNA transcripts as the source. A set of HTBI primers served as the primers for a first-round RT-PCR of the TCR CDR3. TCRdb used MiXCR to reprocess the multiplex PCR reads, holding one entry per CDR3 protein. The sample includes nearly 600,000 distinct CDR3 sequences, about 15% of them seen just once.

Input material: blood. This TCR was sampled from a woman aged 25 to 39 with Graves' hyperthyroidism that later progressed to Graves' ophthalmopathy. The chain is built from TRBV2 and TRBJ1-5; 7 positions agree with TRBD1. DNA of the CDR3: TGTGCCAGTGGGGGACAGACTAGCAATCAGCCCCAGCATTTT. Translated, it gives CASGGQTSNQPQHF.